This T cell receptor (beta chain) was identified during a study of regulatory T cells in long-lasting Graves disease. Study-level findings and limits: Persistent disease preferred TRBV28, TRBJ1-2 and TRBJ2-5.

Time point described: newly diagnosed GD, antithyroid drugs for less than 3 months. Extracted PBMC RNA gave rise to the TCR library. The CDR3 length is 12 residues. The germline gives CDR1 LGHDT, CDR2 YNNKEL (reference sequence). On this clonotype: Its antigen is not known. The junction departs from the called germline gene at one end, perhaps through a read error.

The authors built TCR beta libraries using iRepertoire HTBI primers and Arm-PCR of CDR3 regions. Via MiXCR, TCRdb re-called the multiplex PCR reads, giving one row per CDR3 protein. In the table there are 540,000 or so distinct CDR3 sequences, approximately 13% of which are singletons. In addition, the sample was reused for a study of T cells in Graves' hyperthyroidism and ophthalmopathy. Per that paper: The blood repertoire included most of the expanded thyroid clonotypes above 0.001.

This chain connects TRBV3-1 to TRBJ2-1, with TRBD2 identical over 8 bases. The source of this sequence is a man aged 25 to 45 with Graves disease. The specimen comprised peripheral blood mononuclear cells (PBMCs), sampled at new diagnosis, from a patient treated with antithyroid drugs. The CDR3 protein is CASSTGGNGQFF. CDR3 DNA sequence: TGTGCCAGCAGCACGGGAGGGAATGGGCAGTTCTTC.